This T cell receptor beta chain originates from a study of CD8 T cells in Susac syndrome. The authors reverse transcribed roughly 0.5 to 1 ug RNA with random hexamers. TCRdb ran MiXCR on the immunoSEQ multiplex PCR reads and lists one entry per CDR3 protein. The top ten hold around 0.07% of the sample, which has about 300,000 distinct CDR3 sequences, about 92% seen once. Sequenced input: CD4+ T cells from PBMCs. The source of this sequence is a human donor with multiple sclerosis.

CDR3 loop: CASSQLGRGYQPQHF. DNA for the CDR3: TGCGCCAGCAGTCAATTGGGCCGGGGATATCAGCCCCAGCATTTT. The chain combines TRBV23-1 with TRBJ1-5; no definite D call. TRBV23-1 is an ORF; its function is uncertain. This CDR3 is built from 15 residues. Deletions cut 1 base from V and 5 bases from J, with 12 bases between.